The present TCR beta chain was sequenced within a study of blood T cell repertoires in COVID-19. This clone was counted once. Germline V gene sequence: CDR1 SGHNT, CDR2 YYREEE (reference sequence). Trimming took off 4 bases at V and 9 bases at J, with 17 bases between the two ends. This CDR3 contains 15 residues. Produced via immunoSEQ multiplex PCR; TCRdb's table is partial and in-frame only. The data contain around 170,000 clones, around 80% of them singletons. The clonotype originates from a man in his 70s with active or convalescent COVID-19. The sequencing sample was made of peripheral blood. This chain uses TRBV5-4 with TRBJ1-6, with D possibly being TRBD1 (6 bases). CDR3 DNA: TGTGCCAGCAGCCCTTCCAGGGGAGAGGGTTCACCCCTCCACTTT. Encoded protein: CASSPSRGEGSPLHF.